The rows below give T cell receptor beta chains drawn from one sample of a study of OX40 agonist ivuxolimab in advanced cancers. The assay was immunoSEQ multiplex PCR, and TCRdb's table has in-frame clones only and misses some. The sample gives around 40,000 clones, around four fifths of which show up once; less than 3.5% is in the top ten. The material was CD4+ or CD8+ T cells sorted from blood, obtained in a trial of the OX40 agonist ivuxolimab. These receptor sequences come from an adult with an advanced solid tumor such as melanoma, head and neck, liver or kidney cancer. CDR3s include the opening cysteine and the closing phenylalanine or tryptophan. Each record gives: CDR3 DNA, CDR3 protein, J gene, D gene, clone size, V gene. D genes are given only for firm matches. The size entry is marked missing in some rows and otherwise reads once, few, many or a size class.

DNA: TGTGCCAGTAGTCCGGGACAGACTCTCAATCAGCCCCAGCATTTT
CDR3: CASSPGQTLNQPQHF
J: TRBJ1-5
D: TRBD1
size: NA
V: TRBV19

DNA: TGTGCCAGCGACGATAGCGGGAGAAGGACAGATACGCAGTATTTT
CDR3: CASDDSGRRTDTQYF
J: TRBJ2-3
D: TRBD2
size: NA
V: TRBV6-6

DNA: TGTGCCAGCAGCCTGGGTATGGGACAGCTGTATGGCTACACCTTC
CDR3: CASSLGMGQLYGYTF
J: TRBJ1-2
D: TRBD1
size: few
V: TRBV5-8

DNA: TGTGCCAGCAGTCCTGTGTCACTTGGACATGAGCAGTTCTTC
CDR3: CASSPVSLGHEQFF
J: TRBJ2-1
D: NA
size: NA
V: TRBV2

DNA: TGTGCCAGCAGCCCCCACGGGCTTAAGGAGGGGGAGACCCAGTACTTC
CDR3: CASSPHGLKEGETQYF
J: TRBJ2-5
D: NA
size: few
V: TRBV7-9

DNA: TGCGCCAGCAGCCCGACCGGGACAGGGGGAGATACGCAGTATTTT
CDR3: CASSPTGTGGDTQYF
J: TRBJ2-3
D: TRBD1
size: NA
V: TRBV4-1

DNA: TGTGCCAGCAGTGCCCTTTACGGGGGCAGGGGGACTGAAGCTTTCTTT
CDR3: CASSALYGGRGTEAFF
J: TRBJ1-1
D: TRBD1
size: NA
V: TRBV2

DNA: TGTGCCAGCAGAATAGCGGGAGCGTTGTATGAGCAGTTCTTC
CDR3: CASRIAGALYEQFF
J: TRBJ2-1
D: TRBD2
size: few
V: TRBV2

DNA: TGTGCCAGCAGTGACGGGACGAGAAATACGCAGTATTTT
CDR3: CASSDGTRNTQYF
J: TRBJ2-3
D: NA
size: NA
V: TRBV6-4

DNA: TGTGCCAGCAGCCAAGATCCCAGGCAAGAGACCCAGTACTTC
CDR3: CASSQDPRQETQYF
J: TRBJ2-5
D: NA
size: NA
V: TRBV14

DNA: TGTGCCAGCAGCGGGGGCCGCGGGGGCCAAGAGACCCAGTACTTC
CDR3: CASSGGRGGQETQYF
J: TRBJ2-5
D: TRBD2
size: NA
V: TRBV9

DNA: TGTGCCAGCAGTCGTGACGCCTACGAGCAGTACTTC
CDR3: CASSRDAYEQYF
J: TRBJ2-7
D: NA
size: NA
V: TRBV28

DNA: TGTGCCAGCAGCCGGCGCGGGGAGACCCAGTACTTC
CDR3: CASSRRGETQYF
J: TRBJ2-5
D: NA
size: NA
V: TRBV7-8

DNA: TGTGCCAGCAGAACGTGGACAGCGAACACTGAAGCTTTCTTT
CDR3: CASRTWTANTEAFF
J: TRBJ1-1
D: NA
size: NA
V: TRBV7-8

DNA: TGTGCCAGCAGTTCAGGGAGCTATAGCAATCAGCCCCAGCATTTT
CDR3: CASSSGSYSNQPQHF
J: TRBJ1-5
D: NA
size: once
V: TRBV27

DNA: TGTGCCAGCAGCGTAGGGACGGCAGATACGCAGTATTTT
CDR3: CASSVGTADTQYF
J: TRBJ2-3
D: NA
size: NA
V: TRBV9

DNA: TGTGCCAGCAGCGTAGGCATTGGGCGGGATACCTACGAGCAGTACTTC
CDR3: CASSVGIGRDTYEQYF
J: TRBJ2-7
D: NA
size: NA
V: TRBV9